Below, 2 T cell receptor beta chains from the same sample are listed, as sequenced in a study of HIV-infected children after antiretroviral therapy interruption. The TCR library was built from RNA with a 3' RACE protocol and unique molecular identifiers. Via MiXCR, TCRdb re-called the 3' RACE reads, giving one row per CDR3 protein. The profile shows about 37,000 distinct CDR3 sequences, under 8% of them singletons. Stated treatment: PENTA 11 planned treatment interruption arm or continuous ART arm. This specimen consisted of CD45RA+ CD4+ T cells from PBMCs, pooled from several time points, obtained from a donor given antiretroviral therapy, either interrupted or continuous. The subset is: naive CD4+ CD45RA+ CD45RO- T cells. Every receptor here comes from a pool of human donors with HIV.

Ten or more counts support this clonotype. V gene TRBV10-3 combines with J gene TRBJ1-5; the D gene is possibly TRBD1 (5 bases). Trimming left V 6 bases short and J 7 bases short, with 16 bases between. Germline V gives CDR1 ENHRY, CDR2 SYGVKD. The CDR3 is 14 amino acids. CDR3 protein: CAISWDLDLQPQHF. Here the CDR3 DNA reads TGTGCCATCAGCTGGGACCTGGATTTACAGCCCCAGCATTTT.

This clonotype occurred many times. This chain uses TRBV3-1 with TRBJ2-4; 13 nucleotides agree with TRBD2. V dropped 1 base and J dropped 8; count of bases not matched to a gene: 14. Germline-derived CDR1 and CDR2 are LGHDT and YNNKEL (reference sequence). The CDR3 runs 19 residues. The CDR3 DNA sequence: TGTGCCAGCAGCCAAGGGACACACAGGACTAGCGGGAGTTGGGACATTCAGTACTTC. This sequence encodes CASSQGTHRTSGSWDIQYF.